A selection of T cell receptor beta chains follows, all from one sample in a study of blood T cell repertoires in COVID-19. The data were produced by immunoSEQ multiplex PCR, yet TCRdb's version contains in-frame clones alone and is incomplete. This table has hundreds of thousands of clones, about nine tenths appearing once. The material sequenced was PBMCs or T cells enriched from blood (not recorded which). Every receptor here comes from a man between 25 and 39 years old who had recovered from COVID-19. CDR3s include the opening cysteine and the closing phenylalanine or tryptophan. D genes are given only for firm matches. The listing skips clone size in some rows; elsewhere it reads once, few, many or a size class.

>.|TRBJ2-5|TRBD2|14|TRBV20-1
CSASTSGGLWTQYF
TGCAGTGCAAGTACTAGCGGGGGCCTGTGGACCCAGTACTTC
>once|TRBJ2-7|TRBD1|15|TRBV28
CASSSGTALSYEQYF
TGTGCCAGCAGTTCCGGGACAGCTCTCTCCTACGAGCAGTACTTC
>.|TRBJ1-3|.|13|TRBV24-1
CATSDSLGNTIYF
TGTGCCACCAGTGATTCACTAGGAAACACCATATATTTT
>once|TRBJ2-5|.|15|TRBV24-1
CATSDPTAPQETQYF
TGTGCCACCAGTGACCCGACAGCACCGCAAGAGACCCAGTACTTC
>.|TRBJ2-5|.|16|TRBV21-1
CASRSTGNKGQETQYF
TGTGCCAGCAGGAGTACAGGGAATAAGGGGCAAGAGACCCAGTACTTC
>many|TRBJ1-6|.|15|TRBV2
CASSPRGGDNSPLHF
TGTGCCAGCAGTCCCCGGGGAGGGGATAATTCACCCCTCCACTTT
>.|TRBJ1-1|TRBD1|17|TRBV5-1
CASSPNPQGAWSTEAFF
TGCGCCAGCAGCCCAAACCCGCAGGGGGCTTGGAGCACTGAAGCTTTCTTT
>.|TRBJ2-3|TRBD1|17|TRBV24-1
CATSELTGTGGGYTQYF
TGTGCCACCAGTGAACTCACCGGGACAGGGGGCGGATATACGCAGTATTTT
>.|TRBJ2-1|TRBD1|16|TRBV30
CAWSTYRGRVYNEQFF
TGTGCCTGGAGTACTTACAGGGGACGGGTCTACAATGAGCAGTTCTTC
>.|TRBJ1-1|.|14|TRBV19
CASSIGLTGTEAFF
TGTGCCAGTAGTATAGGGTTGACAGGCACTGAAGCTTTCTTT
>.|TRBJ1-5|.|14|TRBV27
CASSFSRGNQPQHF
TGTGCCAGCAGTTTCTCCCGGGGCAATCAGCCCCAGCATTTT
>.|TRBJ2-1|.|15|TRBV7-7
CASSESLRAYNEQFF
TGTGCTAGCAGCGAGTCGCTGCGAGCGTACAATGAGCAGTTCTTC
>.|TRBJ2-7|.|13|TRBV19
CASSMDLAYEQYF
TGTGCCAGTAGTATGGATTTAGCTTACGAGCAGTACTTC
>.|TRBJ1-6|.|16|TRBV23-1
CASTQRRGGANSPLHF
TGCGCCAGCACTCAAAGGCGGGGGGGGGCCAATTCACCCCTCCACTTT
>.|TRBJ2-7|.|11|TRBV6-5
CASSWSGEQYF
TGTGCCAGCAGTTGGAGCGGCGAGCAGTACTTC
>.|TRBJ2-3|TRBD2|16|TRBV4-1
CASSPQAGGYTDTQYF
TGCGCCAGCAGCCCTCAAGCGGGAGGATACACAGATACGCAGTATTTT
>.|TRBJ2-1|TRBD2|14|TRBV6-5
CASSYHTTSGEQFF
TGTGCCAGCAGTTACCATACAACTAGCGGGGAGCAGTTCTTC
>.|TRBJ2-2|.|15|TRBV25-1
CASSDLQGNTGELFF
TGTGCCAGCAGTGACCTGCAGGGGAACACCGGGGAGCTGTTTTTT